What follows are 24 T cell receptor beta chains derived from one specimen sequenced in a study of a mutant IDH1 vaccine in newly diagnosed glioma. Profiled with immunoSEQ multiplex PCR; TCRdb holds only in-frame clones, not every one. This table has tens of thousands of clones, about 81% appearing once. Their recognized antigens are unknown. Time point meaning: week 23, last vaccination. The vaccine gave 300 ug of a 20-mer mutant IDH1 peptide subcutaneously per dose. Sequencing was performed on PBMCs, taken from a glioma patient whose treatment included an IDH1 peptide vaccine. These receptors all come from a woman between 35 and 50 years old with glioma. Some clones in this sample may be carry-over from other donors' samples.

The chain's CDR3 is CSVRLTVGRAEQYF. For the CDR3, the DNA is TGCAGCGTTCGCCTAACCGTCGGACGTGCCGAGCAGTACTTC. The V and J genes are TRBV29-1 and TRBJ2-7; D is unclear. Germline lookup yields CDR1 SQVTM and CDR2 ANQGSEA. V was pared by 5 bases and J by 6 bases, with 20 bases between. The CDR3 is 14 residues long.

The V gene is TRBV5-1, the J gene TRBJ1-2; unclear D gene. Germline assignment: CDR1 SGHRS and CDR2 YFSETQ. The CDR3 totals 14 residues. Trimming pared 4 bases from V and 5 bases from J, leaving 15 bases between. This CDR3 is CASSPGSLGYGYTF. The CDR3 coding sequence is TGCGCCAGCAGCCCCGGCTCTTTGGGGTATGGCTACACCTTC.

V gene TRBV27 combines with J gene TRBJ1-2, with TRBD1 matching over 10 bases. V lost 5 bases and J lost 8; bases outside the gene matches: 5. The CDR3 length is 13 residues. Germline CDR1 is MNHEY and CDR2 is SMNVEV (reference sequence). The CDR3 region is CASSGQGEMGYTF. Here the CDR3 DNA reads TGTGCCAGCAGTGGACAGGGGGAGATGGGCTACACCTTC.

This chain joins TRBV6-5 and TRBJ1-1; D is undetermined. The V end was cut by 3 bases, the J end by 1 base, with 9 bases between. Per the germline V gene, CDR1 is MNHEY and CDR2 is SVGAGI. CDR3 length equals 14 residues. The CDR3, as DNA: TGTGCCAGCAGTTATGGTAGCTGGAACACTGAAGCTTTCTTT. Translating it yields CASSYGSWNTEAFF.

This clone has only a few counts. The chain links TRBV30 to TRBJ1-2; TRBD1 matches at 8 bases. Trimming removed 4 bases from V and 4 bases from J; junction bases left unmatched: 5. The CDR3 sequence is 13 residues long. Germline V gene lookup returns CDR1 GTSNPN and CDR2 SVGIG (reference sequence). DNA for the CDR3: TGTGCCTGGATGAGGGACAGGCCCTATGGCTACACCTTC. This encodes CAWMRDRPYGYTF.

The chain recombines TRBV7-2 with TRBJ2-7; D is unresolved. The CDR3 sequence is 14 residues long. Between the trimmed V and J ends, which lost 1 base and 4 bases, there was a span of 11 bases. The germline CDR1 and CDR2 sequences are SGHTA and FQGNSA. CDR3 coding DNA: TGTGCCAGCAGCTTAGGACAACGTTCGTACGAGCAGTACTTC. This gives the protein CASSLGQRSYEQYF. Full variable domain (missing parts from reference TRBV7-2 and TRBJ2-7): GAGVSQSPSNKVTEKGKDVELRCDPISGHTALYWYRQSLGQGLEFLIYFQGNSAPDKSGLPSDRFSAERTGGSVSTLTIQRTQQEDSAVYLCASSLGQRSYEQYFGPGTRLTVT.

This chain uses TRBV13 with TRBJ2-7, with 7 bases matching TRBD2. From germline, CDR1 is PRHDT and CDR2 FYEKMQ (reference sequence). After removal of 5 bases from V and 0 bases from J, the junction contained 4 bases not matched to a gene. The CDR3 is 14 residues long. CDR3 in DNA: TGTGCCAGCAGCCAGCGGGGCATCTCCTACGAGCAGTACTTC. Amino acids: CASSQRGISYEQYF.

V usage is TRBV5-6 and J usage is TRBJ1-2, with 7 bases that match TRBD1. CDR1 and CDR2 (germline): SGHDT, YYEEEE. This CDR3 spans 13 amino acids. The trim removed 6 bases at V and 3 bases at J, leaving 5 bases unmatched. The CDR3 DNA reads TGTGCCAGCACAGGGGACAGCTACTATGGCTACACCTTC. Translation gives CASTGDSYYGYTF.

V gene TRBV7-6 combines with J gene TRBJ2-7; TRBD1 might be the D (5 bases). This CDR3 has 15 amino acids. CDR1 SGHVS and CDR2 FNYEAQ come from the germline V gene. V lost 1 base to trimming and J lost 3 bases, with 13 bases between them. The CDR3 DNA is TGTGCCAGCAGCTTAGTCCTAGGCAGGGACTACGAGCAGTACTTC. This encodes CASSLVLGRDYEQYF.

The V gene is TRBV7-2, the J gene TRBJ1-6; no clear D. The CDR3 spans 14 residues. Trimming shortened V by 4 bases and J by 11 bases, and 15 bases separated the two germline ends. CDR1 is SGHTA, CDR2 FQGNSA, per germline. The CDR3 coding sequence is TGTGCCAGCAGCTCCCGTCGGGCTGGGACACCCCTCCACTTT. Its translation: CASSSRRAGTPLHF.

The chain couples TRBV5-1 to TRBJ2-1, with 12 bases that match TRBD2. V shed 4 bases, J shed 5 bases, and the junction held 4 bases outside the gene matches. The CDR3 extends over 15 amino acids. Per germline, CDR1 SGHRS and CDR2 YFSETQ. This CDR3 reads CASSPLAGGNNEQFF. CDR3 coding DNA: TGCGCCAGCAGCCCTCTAGCGGGGGGGAACAATGAGCAGTTCTTC.

V gene TRBV9 combines with J gene TRBJ1-6, with D tentatively TRBD1 (5 bases). The CDR3 extends over 15 amino acids. Germline CDR1 is SGDLS and CDR2 is YYNGEE. The ends were cut back, 6 bases at V and 5 bases at J, with 15 bases in the middle. In nucleotides, the CDR3 is TGTGCCAGCAACCCGCAGGGTCAAAATAATTCACCCCTCCACTTT. This sequence encodes CASNPQGQNNSPLHF.

This clone was seen a handful of times. The chain has TRBV30 and TRBJ1-5; D is perhaps TRBD1 (6 bases). From germline, CDR1 is GTSNPN and CDR2 SVGIG (reference sequence). This CDR3 spans 15 amino acids. Trimming shortened V by 0 bases and J by 6 bases, and 15 bases separated the two germline ends. The CDR3 region is CAWSVLGGEGQPQHF. In DNA form, the CDR3 reads TGTGCCTGGAGTGTACTCGGGGGCGAAGGTCAGCCCCAGCATTTT.

CDR3 loop: CASRLGPGMNTEAFF. The CDR3 DNA is TGTGCCAGCAGGCTGGGACCGGGAATGAACACTGAAGCTTTCTTT. V gene TRBV27 combines with J gene TRBJ1-1; a possible D gene is TRBD1 (5 bases). V lost 6 bases to trimming and J lost 0 bases, with 14 bases between them. The CDR3 runs to 15 residues. CDR1 and CDR2 from the germline V gene are MNHEY and SMNVEV (reference sequence).

The rearrangement joins TRBV30 to TRBJ2-5; D ambiguous. Trimming pared 2 bases from V and 5 bases from J, leaving 9 bases between. CDR1 is GTSNPN, CDR2 SVGIG, per germline (reference sequence). The CDR3 runs 12 residues. The DNA of the CDR3 is TGTGCCTGGAGTCCCTCGAGGGAGACCCAGTACTTC. Translation gives CAWSPSRETQYF.

V gene TRBV19 combines with J gene TRBJ2-3, with 11 bases aligning to TRBD2. CDR1 is LNHDA, CDR2 SQIVND, per germline (reference sequence). V lost 3 bases and J lost 5; bases outside the gene matches: 4. The CDR3 spans 15 residues. The CDR3 region is CASSILAGGVDTQYF. CDR3 in DNA: TGTGCCAGTAGTATCCTAGCGGGGGGCGTAGATACGCAGTATTTT.

The chain links TRBV30 to TRBJ1-3; D not resolved. The germline CDR1 and CDR2 sequences are GTSNPN and SVGIG (reference sequence). This CDR3 region has 13 residues. V lost 3 bases, J lost 1 base, and 7 bases lay in between. The CDR3 sequence: CAWSEDSGNTIYF. In DNA, the CDR3 is TGTGCCTGGAGCGAGGATTCTGGAAACACCATATATTTT. Full variable domain (remainder filled in from reference TRBV30 and TRBJ1-3): SQTIHQWPATLVQPVGSPLSLECTVEGTSNPNLYWYRQAAGRGLQLLFYSVGIGQISSEVPQNLSASRPQDRQFILSSKKLLLSDSGFYLCAWSEDSGNTIYFGEGSWLTVV.

The chain carries TRBV5-4 and TRBJ1-1; 7 positions match TRBD1. The CDR3 has 18 residues. The V segment lost 0 bases and the J segment 0 bases; nucleotides outside the gene matches: 11. Germline CDR1 SGHNT, CDR2 YYREEE (reference sequence). The CDR3 reads CASSLGFRGTVMNTEAFF. CDR3 bases: TGTGCCAGCAGCTTGGGTTTCCGGGGGACAGTCATGAACACTGAAGCTTTCTTT.

The V call is TRBV5-1, the J call TRBJ2-3; either TRBD1 or TRBD2 may supply D (5 bases each). This CDR3 comprises 14 residues. Germline V CDR1 and CDR2: SGHRS, YFSETQ. Trimming cost V 3 bases and J 6 bases, with 14 bases left between them. The CDR3 loop reads CASSSGTSTDTQYF. The DNA of the CDR3 is TGCGCCAGCAGCTCCGGGACCTCCACGGATACGCAGTATTTT. Complete variable domain (other parts from reference TRBV5-1 and TRBJ2-3): KAGVTQTPRYLIKTRGQQVTLSCSPISGHRSVSWYQQTPGQGLQFLFEYFSETQRNKGNFPGRFSGRQFSNSRSEMNVSTLELGDSALYLCASSSGTSTDTQYFGPGTRLTVL.

CDR3 sequence (DNA): TGTGCCAGCAGTTACGGAGGGAATCATCAGCCCCAGCATTTT. This codes for CASSYGGNHQPQHF. The V gene is TRBV6-6, the J gene TRBJ1-5; D is ambiguous. V dropped 2 bases and J dropped 5 bases, with 10 bases sitting between them. The V gene's germline CDR1 is MNHNY and CDR2 SVGAGI (reference sequence). This CDR3 region has 14 residues.

The genes are TRBV14 and TRBJ2-7, with a tentative D call TRBD1 (5 bases). V lost 1 base and J lost 7, with 11 bases in between. The CDR3 runs to 13 residues. Germline-derived CDR1 and CDR2 are SGHDN and FVKESK. For the CDR3, the DNA is TGTGCCAGCAGCCAAGTCCCAGGGTATGAGCAGTACTTC. This codes for CASSQVPGYEQYF.

This chain's CDR3 is CASSRRGETQYF. The CDR3 DNA reads as TGCGCCAGCAGCAGGAGGGGGGAGACCCAGTACTTC. The rearrangement uses TRBV5-1 and TRBJ2-5; the D call may be TRBD1 or TRBD2 (6 bases each). Trimming left V 4 bases short and J 5 bases short, with 9 bases between. This CDR3 comprises 12 residues. Germline CDR1 reads SGHRS; CDR2 reads YFSETQ.

This chain joins TRBV2 and TRBJ2-5; tentatively, D is TRBD2 (6 bases). V lost 6 bases, J lost 5 bases, and 13 bases lay in between. The CDR3 loop spans 13 amino acids. Germline values: CDR1 SNHLY, CDR2 FYNNEI. The CDR3 DNA is TGTGCCAGCAGCCCTTCTAGCGTGGAGACCCAGTACTTC. It encodes CASSPSSVETQYF.

This clone was picked up a small number of times. The CDR3 DNA follows: TGCGCCAGCAGCTTAGAGGGGGCGCAGCCCCAGCATTTT. This sequence encodes CASSLEGAQPQHF. The V call is TRBV5-1, the J call TRBJ1-5; 7 nucleotides line up with TRBD1. The germline V gene encodes CDR1 SGHRS and CDR2 YFSETQ. V was clipped by 2 bases and J by 7 bases; unmatched bases: 3. The CDR3 length is 13 residues.